This TCR beta chain was retrieved from a study of cytomegalovirus exposure and HLA in healthy donors. Profiled with immunoSEQ multiplex PCR; TCRdb holds only in-frame clones, not every one. The data show 200,000 or so clones, more than 75% seen once. The study, taken as a whole, reports: Cytomegalovirus-associated TCR beta chains were listed, numbering around 150.

Trimming pared 3 bases from V and 6 bases from J, leaving 6 bases between. This CDR3 region has 11 residues. The germline CDR1 and CDR2 sequences are MNHEY and SMNVEV (reference sequence). On this clone itself: Its antigen remains unidentified.

V and J are TRBV27 and TRBJ2-7; D is unclear. The source of this sequence is a man younger than 35 in good health and CMV-seropositive. The sequencing sample was made of PBMCs. CDR3 bases: TGTGCCAGCAGTTTCGGTAGCGAGCAGTACTTC. Amino acid sequence: CASSFGSEQYF.